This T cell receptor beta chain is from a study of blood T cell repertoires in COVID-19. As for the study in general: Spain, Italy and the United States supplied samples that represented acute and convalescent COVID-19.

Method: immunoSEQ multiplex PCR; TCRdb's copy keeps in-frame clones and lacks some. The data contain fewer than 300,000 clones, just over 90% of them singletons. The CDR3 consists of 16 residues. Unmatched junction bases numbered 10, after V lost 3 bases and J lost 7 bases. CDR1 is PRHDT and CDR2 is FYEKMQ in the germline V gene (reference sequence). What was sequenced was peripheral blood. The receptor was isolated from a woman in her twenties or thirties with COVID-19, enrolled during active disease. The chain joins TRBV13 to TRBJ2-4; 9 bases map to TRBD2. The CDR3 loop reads CASSFFHRTSVNIQYF. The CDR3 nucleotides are TGTGCCAGCAGCTTCTTCCATAGGACTAGCGTGAACATTCAGTACTTC.